These T cell receptor beta chains were read from a single sample in a study of long-term antiretroviral therapy in people with HIV. The repertoire was sequenced with immunoSEQ multiplex PCR; TCRdb's copy has only in-frame clones and lacks some. The table records some 25,000 clones, 70% to 85% of them present only once. The sample in question was unsorted PBMCs, obtained 3 years after starting antiretroviral therapy. Receptors were obtained from a man aged 45-65 years with HIV. CDR3s leave out the opening cysteine and the closing phenylalanine or tryptophan. D genes are given only for firm matches.

cdr3_aa | v_call | d_call | j_call
ASSTDPGHTFSGANVLT | TRBV7-8 | - | TRBJ2-6
SVEGLAGNTIY | TRBV29-1 | - | TRBJ1-3
ASSSGLAGGWEQY | TRBV6-6 | TRBD2 | TRBJ2-7
ASSEGAGGSGELF | TRBV2 | TRBD1 | TRBJ2-2
ARRLRGATGNTIY | TRBV2 | - | TRBJ1-3
ASSSDSNSPLH | TRBV5-1 | - | TRBJ1-6
ASSLVTKEAF | TRBV28 | - | TRBJ1-1
ASSFFRAGGVYEQY | TRBV28 | TRBD2 | TRBJ2-7
ASSPGAAANYGYT | TRBV28 | - | TRBJ1-2
ASSPGLEPRYNEQF | TRBV4-3 | TRBD2 | TRBJ2-1
AISAGGGAPGELF | TRBV10-3 | TRBD2 | TRBJ2-2
ASSLGTRGLVDEQF | TRBV5-1 | TRBD2 | TRBJ2-1
ASSPRGEQY | TRBV7-2 | - | TRBJ2-7
ASSALRDLPSEAF | TRBV11-2 | - | TRBJ1-1
ASSLVGGTETQY | TRBV5-4 | - | TRBJ2-5
ASSGRTGADEQY | TRBV2 | TRBD2 | TRBJ2-7
ASRRDDGLAEAF | TRBV19 | - | TRBJ1-1
ASSPSWEGEASYEQY | TRBV9 | - | TRBJ2-7
ASSFSGEYEQY | TRBV10-2 | - | TRBJ2-7
ASSYSGGAGSYEQY | TRBV6-5 | - | TRBJ2-7
ASSLRTGGFKGYEQY | TRBV28 | TRBD1 | TRBJ2-7
ASSRQGAGQPQH | TRBV28 | TRBD1 | TRBJ1-5
ASGANSPLH | TRBV6-6 | - | TRBJ1-6
ASSRSGQGRDQY | TRBV7-2 | TRBD1 | TRBJ2-5
ASSSDGWANSPLH | TRBV5-5 | - | TRBJ1-6
AGDRANYEQY | TRBV30 | TRBD1 | TRBJ2-7
ASTGQGAFETQY | TRBV2 | TRBD1 | TRBJ2-5
ASSSLRQGGFYEQY | TRBV27 | TRBD1 | TRBJ2-7
ASSLSPAGRGYTEAF | TRBV7-6 | - | TRBJ1-1
ASKRGYNYGYT | TRBV2 | - | TRBJ1-2
ASSHALTAEDTQY | TRBV4-3 | - | TRBJ2-3
ASSLVGTGADTQY | TRBV11-2 | TRBD1 | TRBJ2-3
ASSYGTGELGYT | TRBV28 | TRBD1 | TRBJ1-2
ASSLGAGEGTEAF | TRBV11-3 | - | TRBJ1-1
SVGVTAYEQY | TRBV29-1 | - | TRBJ2-7
ASSPTGQGYAETQY | TRBV5-8 | TRBD1 | TRBJ2-5
ASSPSDRDSPLH | TRBV18 | - | TRBJ1-6
ASSVYAGQGYGYT | TRBV9 | TRBD1 | TRBJ1-2
ASKVPGTLEQY | TRBV19 | - | TRBJ2-7
ASSLSLYETQY | TRBV28 | - | TRBJ2-5
ASSLEGTSGLEQY | TRBV5-1 | TRBD2 | TRBJ2-7
ASSSWDSLYGYT | TRBV11-2 | TRBD1 | TRBJ1-2
ASSFPRGYEQY | TRBV7-2 | - | TRBJ2-7
ASSFGNQPQH | TRBV7-9 | - | TRBJ1-5
ASSQDGPRDEQY | TRBV4-3 | - | TRBJ2-7
ACVSSGNSPLH | TRBV30 | - | TRBJ1-6
ASSLLTESAF | TRBV28 | - | TRBJ1-1
ASSLYQGYEQY | TRBV7-9 | - | TRBJ2-7